This T cell receptor (beta chain) appears in the sequencing data of a study of T-cell reconstitution after alpha-beta-depleted transplantation in children. The CDR3 sequence is 15 residues long. The germline gives CDR1 LGHNA, CDR2 YSLEER. Unmatched junction bases numbered 3, after V lost 5 bases and J lost 2 bases. This clonotype was seen many times. Its antigen is undetermined. The library targeted TCRbeta and was prepared with unique molecular identifiers. TCRdb called the PCR reads again in MiXCR, with one record for every CDR3 protein. In the table there are under 75,000 distinct CDR3 sequences, around 9.9% of which are singletons. General study points: Diversity and T-cell counts at one year after transplant derived mostly from new T cells.

The clonotype comes from a boy younger than 18 with acute myeloid leukemia, due to receive a stem cell transplant. Sequencing was performed on PBMCs, taken before TCRalphabeta/CD19-depleted stem cell transplant. The J gene is TRBJ1-6, the V gene TRBV4-3; TRBD1 aligns across 7 bases. CDR3 DNA sequence: TGCGCCAGCAGCTGGGGACAGACCTATAATTCACCCCTCCACTTT. This translates into CASSWGQTYNSPLHF.